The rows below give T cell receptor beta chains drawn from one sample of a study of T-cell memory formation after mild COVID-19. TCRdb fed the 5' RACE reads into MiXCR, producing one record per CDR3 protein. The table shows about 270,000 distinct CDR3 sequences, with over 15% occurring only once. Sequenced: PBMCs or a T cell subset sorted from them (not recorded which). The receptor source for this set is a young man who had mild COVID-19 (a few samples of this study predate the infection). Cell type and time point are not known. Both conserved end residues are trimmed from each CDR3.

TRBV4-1	ASSQTQGDLRLF
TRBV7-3	ASSSLTGTGELF
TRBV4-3	ASSQEWGESGRNTIY
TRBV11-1	ASSSRQPYEQY
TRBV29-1	SVVGPGARETQY
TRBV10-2	ASSESGSGGAYEQF
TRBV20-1	SAVSGGLYPGDIHNLHEQF
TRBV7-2	ASSLSRGYEQY
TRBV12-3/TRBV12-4	ASSFSHEQF
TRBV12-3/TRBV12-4	ASRGSVEHEQY
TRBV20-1	SAREGQGGLDTQY
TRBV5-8	ASSSPGHRYEQY
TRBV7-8	ASSLGPPSGPYEQY
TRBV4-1	ASSQVIAAEAF
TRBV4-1	ASSRAQGNQPQH
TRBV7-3	ASSKSGINSPLH
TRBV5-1	ASSTTGSGTEAF
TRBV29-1	SASGHLNTEAF
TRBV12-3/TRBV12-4	ASSQTGGRTDTQY
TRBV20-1	SADERPIDNEQF
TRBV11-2	ASSFAGLDNNEQF
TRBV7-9	ASSPLQGVTEAF
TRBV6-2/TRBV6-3	ASTRVAGGLNEQF
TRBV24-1	ATSDRQGNTIY
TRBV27	ASSGRWSREETQY
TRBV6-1	ASNDMGLHNEQF
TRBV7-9	ASRSPGAEQY
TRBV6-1	ASSPTSAGTDTQY
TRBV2	ASSDPLEETQY
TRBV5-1	ASSFWAGDSPLH
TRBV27	ASFGMGTAVLYEQY
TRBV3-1	ASSPPQQAQY
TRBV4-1	ASSQVGGTTDTQY
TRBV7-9	ASSLRVADEQF
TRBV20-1	SARKKGARRDSPLH
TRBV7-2	ASSLSYNSGNTIY
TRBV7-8	ASSLVSSLAGGLYEQY
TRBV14	ASSQPRTGQETQY